This TCR beta chain comes out of a study of PD-L1 blockade in urothelial cancer. The table came from immunoSEQ multiplex PCR; TCRdb's copy has only in-frame clones and leaves some out. The table includes tens of thousands of clones, around 87% detected once. Overall study findings and caveats: Patients with durable benefit had greater blood expansion of tumor-associated TCR clones 3 weeks into treatment. Below-median TCR clonality that was measured in pretreatment blood predicted better survival.

The time point was: pretreatment peripheral blood. Patients suffered from locally advanced or metastatic urothelial carcinoma. Peripheral blood mononuclear cells were collected from every patient before and during treatment, yielding between 1 and 8 samples per patient. This clone has only one observation. Antigen specificity is unknown. The source of this sequence is a man between 60 and 75 years old with urothelial cancer. The sequencing here drew on PBMCs, taken around atezolizumab (anti-PD-L1) treatment.

CDR3 bases: TGTGCCAGCAGTGACTCGAGGGCCTGCCCGGGACACCACAATCAGCCCCAGCATTTT. Encoded protein: CASSDSRACPGHHNQPQHF. The chain links TRBV6-4 to TRBJ1-5; D might be TRBD1 (6 bases). Germline V gene lookup returns CDR1 MRHNA and CDR2 SNTAGT. The CDR3 is 19 amino acids. With 0 bases removed from V and 3 bases from J, the gap between germline ends came to 21 bases.